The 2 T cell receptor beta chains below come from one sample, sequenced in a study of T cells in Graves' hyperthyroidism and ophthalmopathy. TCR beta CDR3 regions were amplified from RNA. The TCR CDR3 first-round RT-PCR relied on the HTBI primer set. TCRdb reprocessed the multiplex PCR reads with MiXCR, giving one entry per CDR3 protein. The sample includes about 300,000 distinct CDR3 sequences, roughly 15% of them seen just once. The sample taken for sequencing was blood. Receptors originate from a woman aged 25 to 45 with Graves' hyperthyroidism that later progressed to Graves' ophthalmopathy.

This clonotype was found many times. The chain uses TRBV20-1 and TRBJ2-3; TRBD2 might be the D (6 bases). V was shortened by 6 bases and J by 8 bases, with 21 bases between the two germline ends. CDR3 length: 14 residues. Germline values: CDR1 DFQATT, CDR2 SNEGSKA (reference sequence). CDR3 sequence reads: CSAPKGLAIGTQYF. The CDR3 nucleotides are TGCAGTGCCCCCAAGGGACTGGCCATAGGTACGCAGTATTTT.

The CDR3 loop is CSAKGDYSNQPQHF. Here the CDR3 DNA reads TGCAGTGCAAAGGGGGACTATAGCAATCAGCCCCAGCATTTT. J is TRBJ1-5 and V is TRBV20-1; perhaps TRBD1 as D (6 bases). This CDR3 contains 14 residues. Trimming took off 6 bases at V and 0 bases at J, with 12 bases between the two ends. The V gene's germline CDR1 is DFQATT and CDR2 SNEGSKA (reference sequence).